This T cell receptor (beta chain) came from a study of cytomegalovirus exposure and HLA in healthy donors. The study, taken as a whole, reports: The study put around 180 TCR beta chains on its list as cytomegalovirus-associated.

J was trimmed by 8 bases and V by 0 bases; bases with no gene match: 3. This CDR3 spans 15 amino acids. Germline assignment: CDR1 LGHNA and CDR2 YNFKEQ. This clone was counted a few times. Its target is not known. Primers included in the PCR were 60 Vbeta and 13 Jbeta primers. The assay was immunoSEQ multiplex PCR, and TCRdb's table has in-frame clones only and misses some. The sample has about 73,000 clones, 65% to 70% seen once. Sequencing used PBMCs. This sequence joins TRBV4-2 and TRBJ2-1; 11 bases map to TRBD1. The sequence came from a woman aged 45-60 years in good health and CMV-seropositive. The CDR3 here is CASSQDGTGGDEQFF. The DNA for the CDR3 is TGTGCCAGCAGCCAAGATGGGACAGGGGGGGATGAGCAGTTCTTC.